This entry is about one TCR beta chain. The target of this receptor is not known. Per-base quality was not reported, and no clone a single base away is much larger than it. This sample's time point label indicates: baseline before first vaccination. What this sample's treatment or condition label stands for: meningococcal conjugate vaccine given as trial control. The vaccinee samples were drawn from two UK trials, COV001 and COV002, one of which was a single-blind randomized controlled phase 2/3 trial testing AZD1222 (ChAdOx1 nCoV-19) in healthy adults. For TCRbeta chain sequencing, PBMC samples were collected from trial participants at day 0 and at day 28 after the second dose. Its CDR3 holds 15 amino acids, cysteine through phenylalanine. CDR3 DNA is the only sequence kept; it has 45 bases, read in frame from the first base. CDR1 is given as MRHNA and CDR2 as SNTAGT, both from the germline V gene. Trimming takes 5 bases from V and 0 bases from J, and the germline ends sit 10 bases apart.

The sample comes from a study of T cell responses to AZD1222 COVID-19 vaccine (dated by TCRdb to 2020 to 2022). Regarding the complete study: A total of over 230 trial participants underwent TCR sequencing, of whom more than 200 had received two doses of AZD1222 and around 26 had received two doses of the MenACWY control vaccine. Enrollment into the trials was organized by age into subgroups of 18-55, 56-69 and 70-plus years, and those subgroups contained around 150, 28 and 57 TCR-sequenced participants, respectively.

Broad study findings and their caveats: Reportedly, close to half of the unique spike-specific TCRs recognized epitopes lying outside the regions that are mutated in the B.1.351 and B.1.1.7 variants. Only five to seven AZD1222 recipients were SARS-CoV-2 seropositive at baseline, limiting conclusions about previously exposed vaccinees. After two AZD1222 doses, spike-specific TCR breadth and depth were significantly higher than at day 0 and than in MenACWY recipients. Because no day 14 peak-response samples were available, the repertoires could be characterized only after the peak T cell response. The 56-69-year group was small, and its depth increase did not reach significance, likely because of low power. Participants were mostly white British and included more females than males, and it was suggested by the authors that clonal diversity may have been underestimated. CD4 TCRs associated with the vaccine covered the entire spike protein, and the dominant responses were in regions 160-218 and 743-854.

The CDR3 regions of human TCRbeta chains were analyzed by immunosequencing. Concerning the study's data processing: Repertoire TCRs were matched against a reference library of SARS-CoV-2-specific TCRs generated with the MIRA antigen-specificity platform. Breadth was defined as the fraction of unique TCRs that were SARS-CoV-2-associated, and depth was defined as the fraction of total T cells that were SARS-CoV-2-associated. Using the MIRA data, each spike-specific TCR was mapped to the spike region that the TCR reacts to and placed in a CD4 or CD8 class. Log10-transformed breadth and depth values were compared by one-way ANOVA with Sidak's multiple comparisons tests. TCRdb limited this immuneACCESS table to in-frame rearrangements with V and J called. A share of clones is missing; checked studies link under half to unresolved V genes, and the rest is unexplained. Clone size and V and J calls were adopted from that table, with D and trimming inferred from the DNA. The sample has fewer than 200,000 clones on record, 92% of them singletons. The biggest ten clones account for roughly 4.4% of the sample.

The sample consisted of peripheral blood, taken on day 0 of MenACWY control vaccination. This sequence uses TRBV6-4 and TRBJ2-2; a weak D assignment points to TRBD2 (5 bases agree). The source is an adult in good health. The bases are TGTGCCAGCAGTATGGACGGGACGAACACCGGGGAGCTGTTTTTT. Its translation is CASSMDGTNTGELFF.